These 7 T cell receptor beta chains originate from one sample sequenced in a study of early T cells in non-severe SARS-CoV-2 infection. In TCRdb, the 5' RACE reads were re-called with MiXCR into one record per CDR3 protein. This sample carries fewer than 55,000 distinct CDR3 sequences, about 9.1% of them seen once, and the ten largest clones take 3.5% to 5%. Sequencing was done on a sample of whole blood. These receptor sequences come from an adult who was a healthcare worker with PCR-confirmed SARS-CoV-2 infection or an uninfected control (not recorded which).

This clonotype was counted many times. The V gene is TRBV3-1, the J gene TRBJ2-2, with D hard to call. The CDR3 length is 15 residues. V dropped 1 base and J dropped 0 bases, with 6 bases sitting between them. Germline CDR1 is LGHDT and CDR2 is YNNKEL (reference sequence). In DNA, the CDR3 is TGTGCCAGCAGCCAAGGCCAGGCGAACACCGGGGAGCTGTTTTTT. Translated, it gives CASSQGQANTGELFF.

The V gene is TRBV7-3, the J gene TRBJ1-2; D call uncertain. Germline V gene lookup returns CDR1 SGHTA and CDR2 FQGTGA. Trimming took off 5 bases at V and 9 bases at J, with 13 bases between the two ends. This CDR3 has 12 residues. CDR3 bases: TGTGCCAGCAGCCGCACGGGAGACAGCTACACCTTC. This sequence encodes CASSRTGDSYTF. The variable domain in full, with the rest retrieved from reference TRBV7-3 and TRBJ1-2, is GAGVSQTPSNKVTEKGKYVELRCDPISGHTALYWYRQSLGQGPEFLIYFQGTGAADDSGLPNDRFFAVRPEGSVSTLKIQRTERGDSAVYLCASSRTGDSYTFGSGTRLTVV.

This clonotype showed up many times. CDR3 coding DNA: TGTGCCAGCAGTCTGGACAGGGGCGAACATTATGGCTACACCTTC. This gives the protein CASSLDRGEHYGYTF. This chain uses TRBV6-5 with TRBJ1-2, with 9 bases lining up with TRBD1. J lost 5 bases, V lost 5 bases, and 9 bases had no gene match. Germline-derived CDR1 and CDR2 are MNHEY and SVGAGI. CDR3 length equals 15 residues.

This clonotype was seen many times. The rearrangement uses TRBV27 and TRBJ1-5, with D hard to call. Germline V lookup: CDR1 MNHEY, CDR2 SMNVEV (reference sequence). Trimming cost V 2 bases and J 8 bases, with 10 bases left between them. The CDR3 extends over 13 amino acids. The CDR3 here is CASSLRGNEPQHF. CDR3 DNA sequence: TGTGCCAGCAGTTTACGGGGAAACGAGCCCCAGCATTTT.

There are many counts of this clonotype. V usage is TRBV6-4 and J usage is TRBJ1-6; 10 bases align to TRBD1. V lost 10 bases to trimming and J lost 8 bases; unmatched junction nucleotides: 11. Germline values: CDR1 MRHNA, CDR2 SNTAGT. The CDR3 sequence is 15 residues long. The CDR3 here is CATHFAGTGDSPLHF. The CDR3 nucleotides read TGTGCCACCCATTTCGCCGGGACAGGGGATTCACCCCTCCACTTT.

This clonotype has a count of ten or more. The chain employs TRBV29-1 and TRBJ2-2; 8 bases are shared with TRBD2. Trimming at V came to 7 bases and at J to 7 bases, leaving 11 bases not matched to a gene. The germline gives CDR1 SQVTM, CDR2 ANQGSEA. This CDR3 has 14 amino acids. The CDR3 region has the DNA TGCAGCGGCGGAGCGGGGGAGCCGTTCGGGGAGCTGTTTTTT. It yields the protein CSGGAGEPFGELFF.

The chain uses TRBV13 and TRBJ2-1; perhaps TRBD2 as D (6 bases). V shed 2 bases and J shed 8 bases, with 16 bases lying between them. CDR1 is PRHDT, CDR2 FYEKMQ, per germline (reference sequence). The CDR3 loop spans 15 amino acids. The DNA of the CDR3 is TGTGCCAGCAGCTTACGGGACTTCACATTTGATGAGCAGTTCTTC. It is translated as CASSLRDFTFDEQFF.